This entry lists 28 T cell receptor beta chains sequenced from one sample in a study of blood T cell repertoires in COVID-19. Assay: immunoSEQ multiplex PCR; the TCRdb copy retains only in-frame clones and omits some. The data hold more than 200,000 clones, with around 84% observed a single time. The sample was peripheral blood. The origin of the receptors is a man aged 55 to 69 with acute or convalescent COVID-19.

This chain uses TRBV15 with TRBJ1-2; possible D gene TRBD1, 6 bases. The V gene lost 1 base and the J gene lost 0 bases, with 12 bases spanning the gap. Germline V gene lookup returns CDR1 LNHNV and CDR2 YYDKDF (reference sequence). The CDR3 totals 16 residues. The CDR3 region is CATSRAQGPSNYGYTF. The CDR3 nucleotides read TGTGCCACCAGCAGAGCGCAGGGGCCGTCTAACTATGGCTACACCTTC.

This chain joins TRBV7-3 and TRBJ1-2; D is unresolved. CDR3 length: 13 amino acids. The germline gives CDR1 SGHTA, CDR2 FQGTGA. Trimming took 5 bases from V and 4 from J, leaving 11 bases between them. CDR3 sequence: CASSEGKGYGYTF. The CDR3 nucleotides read TGTGCCAGCAGCGAGGGAAAAGGCTATGGCTACACCTTC.

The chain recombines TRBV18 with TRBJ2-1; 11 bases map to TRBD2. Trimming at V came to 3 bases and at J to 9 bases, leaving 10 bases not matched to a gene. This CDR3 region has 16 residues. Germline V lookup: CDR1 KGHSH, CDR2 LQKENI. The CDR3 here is CASSPLSGGAVSEQFF. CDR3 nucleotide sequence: TGTGCCAGCTCACCCCTTAGCGGGGGGGCCGTCAGTGAGCAGTTCTTC.

CDR3: CASSQGPGTGIFGYTF. In DNA, the CDR3 is TGCGCCAGCAGCCAAGGACCCGGGACAGGTATTTTTGGCTACACCTTC. The rearrangement links TRBV4-1 to TRBJ1-2; the match to TRBD1 covers 8 bases. Germline V lookup: CDR1 MGHRA, CDR2 YSYEKL. This CDR3 spans 16 amino acids. V lost 1 base to trimming and J lost 7 bases; unmatched junction nucleotides: 11.

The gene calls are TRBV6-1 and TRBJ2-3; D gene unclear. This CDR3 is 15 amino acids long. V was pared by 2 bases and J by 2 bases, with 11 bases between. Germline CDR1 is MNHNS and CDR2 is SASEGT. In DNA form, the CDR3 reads TGTGCCAGCAGTGAAAGTAGAACCTCCACAGATACGCAGTATTTT. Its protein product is CASSESRTSTDTQYF.

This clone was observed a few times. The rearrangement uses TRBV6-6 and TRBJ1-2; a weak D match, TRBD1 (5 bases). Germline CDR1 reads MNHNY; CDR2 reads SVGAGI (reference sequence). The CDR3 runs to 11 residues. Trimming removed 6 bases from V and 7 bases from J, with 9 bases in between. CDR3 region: CASSQGSGYTF. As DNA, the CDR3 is TGTGCCAGCAGCCAGGGAAGTGGCTACACCTTC.

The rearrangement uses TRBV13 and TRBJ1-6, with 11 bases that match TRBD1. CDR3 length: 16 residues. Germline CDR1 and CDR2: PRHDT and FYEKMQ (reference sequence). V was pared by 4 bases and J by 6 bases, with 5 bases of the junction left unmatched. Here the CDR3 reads CASSSGQGASNSPLHF. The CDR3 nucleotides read TGTGCCAGCAGCTCCGGACAGGGGGCCTCTAATTCACCCCTCCACTTT.

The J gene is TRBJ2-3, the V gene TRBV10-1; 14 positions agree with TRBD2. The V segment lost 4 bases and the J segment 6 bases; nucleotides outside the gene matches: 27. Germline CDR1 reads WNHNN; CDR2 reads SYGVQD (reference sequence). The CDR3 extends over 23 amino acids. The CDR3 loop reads CASSVQGARLTSGRAGGADTQYF. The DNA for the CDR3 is TGCGCCAGCAGTGTTCAGGGGGCACGGCTGACTAGCGGGAGGGCCGGAGGGGCGGATACGCAGTATTTT.

CDR3 loop: CASSENRLGEKLFF. CDR3 coding DNA: TGTGCCAGCAGTGAAAACAGATTGGGTGAAAAACTGTTTTTT. The rearrangement links TRBV2 to TRBJ1-4, with no clear D. The CDR3 is 14 residues long. Germline V gene lookup returns CDR1 SNHLY and CDR2 FYNNEI. Trimming shortened V by 2 bases and J by 7 bases, and 11 bases separated the two germline ends.

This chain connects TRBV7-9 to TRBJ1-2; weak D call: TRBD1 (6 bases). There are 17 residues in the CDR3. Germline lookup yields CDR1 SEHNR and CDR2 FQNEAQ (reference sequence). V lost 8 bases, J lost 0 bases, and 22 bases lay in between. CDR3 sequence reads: CASLPPRGGQANYGYTF. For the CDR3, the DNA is TGTGCCAGCTTGCCCCCGAGGGGGGGCCAGGCTAACTATGGCTACACCTTC.

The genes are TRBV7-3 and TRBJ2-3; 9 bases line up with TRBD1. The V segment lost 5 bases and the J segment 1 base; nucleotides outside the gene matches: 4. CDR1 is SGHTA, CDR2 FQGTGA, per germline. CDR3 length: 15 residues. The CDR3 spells CASSRTGERTDTQYF. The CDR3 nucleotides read TGTGCCAGCAGCCGGACAGGGGAACGCACAGATACGCAGTATTTT.

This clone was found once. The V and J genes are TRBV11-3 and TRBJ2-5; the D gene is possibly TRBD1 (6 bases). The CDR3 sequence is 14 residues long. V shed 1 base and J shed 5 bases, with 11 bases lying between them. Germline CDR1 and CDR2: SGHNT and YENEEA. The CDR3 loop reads CASSLGQGTETQYF. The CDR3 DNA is TGTGCCAGCAGCTTAGGGCAGGGGACGGAGACCCAGTACTTC.

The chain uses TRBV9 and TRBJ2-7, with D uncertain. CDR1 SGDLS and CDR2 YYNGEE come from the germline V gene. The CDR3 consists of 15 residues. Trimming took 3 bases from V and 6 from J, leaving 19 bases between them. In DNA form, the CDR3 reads TGTGCCAGCAGCGCGAGAGCCGGTGAAATTCGCGAGCAGTACTTC. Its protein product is CASSARAGEIREQYF. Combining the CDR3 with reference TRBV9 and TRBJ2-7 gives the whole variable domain DSGVTQTPKHLITATGQRVTLRCSPRSGDLSVYWYQQSLDQGLQFLIQYYNGEERAKGNILERFSAQQFPDLHSELNLSSLELGDSALYFCASSARAGEIREQYFGPGTRLTVT.

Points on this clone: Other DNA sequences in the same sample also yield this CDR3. CDR3 sequence: CSVERGTSTDTQYF. DNA of the CDR3: TGCAGCGTTGAAAGAGGGACTAGCACAGATACGCAGTATTTT. V and J are TRBV29-1 and TRBJ2-3; tentative D call: TRBD2 (6 bases). Germline V CDR1 and CDR2: SQVTM, ANQGSEA. The V end was cut by 2 bases, the J end by 0 bases, with 9 bases between. The CDR3 loop spans 14 amino acids.

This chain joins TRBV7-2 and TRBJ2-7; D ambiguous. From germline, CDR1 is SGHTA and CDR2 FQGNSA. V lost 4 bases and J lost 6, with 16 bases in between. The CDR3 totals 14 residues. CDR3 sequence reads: CASSSLGYDAEQYF. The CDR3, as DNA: TGTGCCAGCAGCTCCCTAGGTTACGACGCCGAGCAGTACTTC. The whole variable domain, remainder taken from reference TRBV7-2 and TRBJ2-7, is GAGVSQSPSNKVTEKGKDVELRCDPISGHTALYWYRQSLGQGLEFLIYFQGNSAPDKSGLPSDRFSAERTGGSVSTLTIQRTQQEDSAVYLCASSSLGYDAEQYFGPGTRLTVT.

CDR3 in DNA: TGTGCCATCAGTGAGTCGAGCGGGAGAGACGGTTACAATGAGCAGTTCTTC. Encoded protein: CAISESSGRDGYNEQFF. V gene TRBV10-3 combines with J gene TRBJ2-1; 8 bases are shared with TRBD2. The CDR3 runs to 17 residues. V shed 0 bases and J 4 bases; nucleotides not matched to a gene: 8. Germline CDR1 ENHRY, CDR2 SYGVKD.

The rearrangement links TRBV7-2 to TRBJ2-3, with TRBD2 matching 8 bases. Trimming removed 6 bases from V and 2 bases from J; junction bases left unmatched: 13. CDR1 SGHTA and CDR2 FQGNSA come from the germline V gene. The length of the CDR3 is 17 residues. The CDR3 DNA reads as TGTGCCAGCAGTCTCTTCGGGGCGGGGGGCCTCACAGATACGCAGTATTTT. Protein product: CASSLFGAGGLTDTQYF.

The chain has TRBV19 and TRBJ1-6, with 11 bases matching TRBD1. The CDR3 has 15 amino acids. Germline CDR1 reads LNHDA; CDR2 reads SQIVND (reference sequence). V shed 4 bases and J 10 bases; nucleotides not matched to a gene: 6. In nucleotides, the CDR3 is TGTGCCAGTAGTAACGTGGGACAGGGGGTATCACCCCTCCACTTT. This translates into CASSNVGQGVSPLHF.

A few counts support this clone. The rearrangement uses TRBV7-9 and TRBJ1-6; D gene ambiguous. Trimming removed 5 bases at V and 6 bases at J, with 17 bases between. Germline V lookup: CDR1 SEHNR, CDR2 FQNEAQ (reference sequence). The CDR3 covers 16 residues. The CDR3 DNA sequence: TGTGCCAGCAGCCTTACCATTTCTCGGGGTAATTCACCCCTCCACTTT. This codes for CASSLTISRGNSPLHF. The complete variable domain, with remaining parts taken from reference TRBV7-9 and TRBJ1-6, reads DTGVSQNPRHKITKRGQNVTFRCDPISEHNRLYWYRQTLGQGPEFLTYFQNEAQLEKSRLLSDRFSAERPKGSFSTLEIQRTEQGDSAMYLCASSLTISRGNSPLHFGNGTRLTVT.

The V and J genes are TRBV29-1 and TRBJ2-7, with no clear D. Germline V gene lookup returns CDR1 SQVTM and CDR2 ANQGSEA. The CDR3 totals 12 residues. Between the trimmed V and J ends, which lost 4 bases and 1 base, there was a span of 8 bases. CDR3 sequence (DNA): TGCAGCGTTGGCGGTGAGTCCTACGAGCAGTACTTC. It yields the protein CSVGGESYEQYF.

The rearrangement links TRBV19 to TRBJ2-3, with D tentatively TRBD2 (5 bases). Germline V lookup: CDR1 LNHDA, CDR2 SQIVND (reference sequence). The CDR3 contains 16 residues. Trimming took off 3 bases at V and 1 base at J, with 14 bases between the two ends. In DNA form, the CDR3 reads TGTGCCAGTAGTATTCTAACCTCCGGGGGCACAGATACGCAGTATTTT. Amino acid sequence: CASSILTSGGTDTQYF.

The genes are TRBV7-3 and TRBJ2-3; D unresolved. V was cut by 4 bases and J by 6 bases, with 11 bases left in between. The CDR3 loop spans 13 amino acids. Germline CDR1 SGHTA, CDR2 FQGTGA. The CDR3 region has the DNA TGTGCCAGCAGCTCATCCCAGTTGGATACGCAGTATTTT. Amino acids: CASSSSQLDTQYF.

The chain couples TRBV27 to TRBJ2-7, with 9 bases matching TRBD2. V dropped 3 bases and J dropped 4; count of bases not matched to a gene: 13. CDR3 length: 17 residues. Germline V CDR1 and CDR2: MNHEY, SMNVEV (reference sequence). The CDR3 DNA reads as TGTGCCAGCAGTTTTGCTAGCGGGAACCCCGGGGGATACGAGCAGTACTTC. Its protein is CASSFASGNPGGYEQYF.

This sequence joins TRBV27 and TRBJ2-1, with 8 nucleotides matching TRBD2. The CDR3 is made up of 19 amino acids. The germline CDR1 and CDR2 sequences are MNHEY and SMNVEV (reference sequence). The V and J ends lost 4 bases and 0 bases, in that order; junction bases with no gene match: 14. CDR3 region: CASSSRRTSGESSYNEQFF. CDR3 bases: TGTGCCAGCAGTTCCCGCCGTACTAGCGGAGAGAGCTCCTACAATGAGCAGTTCTTC.

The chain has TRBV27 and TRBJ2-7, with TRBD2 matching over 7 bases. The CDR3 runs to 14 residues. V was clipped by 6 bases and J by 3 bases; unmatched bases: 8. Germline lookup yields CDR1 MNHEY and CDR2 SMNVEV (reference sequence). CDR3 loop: CASRDRAGVYEQYF. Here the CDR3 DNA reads TGTGCCAGCAGGGACCGGGCGGGGGTCTACGAGCAGTACTTC.

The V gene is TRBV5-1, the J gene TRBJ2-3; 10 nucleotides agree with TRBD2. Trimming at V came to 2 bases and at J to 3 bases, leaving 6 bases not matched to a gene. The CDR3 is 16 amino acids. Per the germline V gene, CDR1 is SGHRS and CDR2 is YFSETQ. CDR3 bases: TGCGCCAGCAGCTTCCCAGGGACTAGCGTGACAGATACGCAGTATTTT. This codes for CASSFPGTSVTDTQYF.

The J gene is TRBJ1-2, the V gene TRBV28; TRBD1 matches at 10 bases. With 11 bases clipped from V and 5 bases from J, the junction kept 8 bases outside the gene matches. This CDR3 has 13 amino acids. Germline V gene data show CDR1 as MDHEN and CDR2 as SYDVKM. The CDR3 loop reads CASRDRGEYGYTF. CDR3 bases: TGTGCCTCCAGGGACAGGGGAGAGTATGGCTACACCTTC.

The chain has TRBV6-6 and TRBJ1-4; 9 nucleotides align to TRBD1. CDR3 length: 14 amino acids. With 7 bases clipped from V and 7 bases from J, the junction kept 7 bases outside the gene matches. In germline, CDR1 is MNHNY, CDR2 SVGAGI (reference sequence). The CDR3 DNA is TGTGCCAGCATCCCCGGACAGGGGAGTGAAAAACTGTTTTTT. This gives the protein CASIPGQGSEKLFF.